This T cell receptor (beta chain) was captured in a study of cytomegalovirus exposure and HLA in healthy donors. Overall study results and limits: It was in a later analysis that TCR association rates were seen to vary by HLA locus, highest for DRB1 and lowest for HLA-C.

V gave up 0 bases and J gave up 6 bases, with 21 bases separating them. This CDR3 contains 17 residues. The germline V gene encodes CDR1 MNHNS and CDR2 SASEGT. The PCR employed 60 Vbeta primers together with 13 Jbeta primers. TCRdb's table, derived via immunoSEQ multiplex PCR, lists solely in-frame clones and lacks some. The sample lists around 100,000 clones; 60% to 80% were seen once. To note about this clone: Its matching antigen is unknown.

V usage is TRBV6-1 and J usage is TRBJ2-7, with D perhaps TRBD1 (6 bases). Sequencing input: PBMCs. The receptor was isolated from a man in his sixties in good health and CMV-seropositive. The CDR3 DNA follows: TGTGCCAGCAGTGAAGCTCACCGGGACACCGGTATCGGCGAGCAGTACTTC. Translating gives CASSEAHRDTGIGEQYF.